This entry features one TCR beta chain sequence. This clone appeared a few times. Its antigen target is currently unknown. One base away there is no much larger clone; base qualities are not given. The CDR3 regions of human TCRbeta chains were analyzed by immunosequencing. As for the authors' bioinformatics: Repertoire TCRs were checked for matches against a reference library of SARS-CoV-2-specific TCRs that had been generated using the MIRA antigen-specificity platform. Breadth meant the fraction of unique TCRs that were SARS-CoV-2-associated, whereas depth meant the fraction of total T cells that were SARS-CoV-2-associated. Each spike-specific TCR was assigned to its reactive spike region and to a CD4 or CD8 class using the MIRA data. Log10-transformed breadth and depth values were compared by one-way ANOVA with Sidak's multiple comparisons tests. As stored in TCRdb, this immuneACCESS dataset retains in-frame rearrangements with V and J assigned. A fraction of the clones does not appear; measured against another copy, unresolved V genes explain less than half of the discrepancy, and the remainder lacks a known reason. V, J and clone size derive from that table, while D and trimming were established from the DNA sequence. In this sample the table shows 60,000 or so clones, 84% of which occur a single time. Jointly, the top ten make up 15% to 20% of the sample.

Explained via the paper, the time point label denotes: baseline before first vaccination. The vaccinee samples were drawn from two UK trials, COV001 and COV002, one of which was a single-blind randomized controlled phase 2/3 trial testing AZD1222 (ChAdOx1 nCoV-19) in healthy adults. For TCRbeta chain sequencing, PBMC samples from trial participants were taken at day 0 and at day 28 after the second dose. The data originate from a study of T cell responses to AZD1222 COVID-19 vaccine listed by TCRdb under 2021. Broadly, across the study: AZD1222 recipients with second doses at about 4 weeks or about 12 weeks were pooled, because spike-specific TCR depth and breadth did not differ between schedules. Trial participants were enrolled by age into 18-55, 56-69 and 70-plus year subgroups, with around 150, 28 and 57 TCR-sequenced participants respectively. A total of around 240 trial participants underwent TCR sequencing, of whom 200 to 220 received two doses of AZD1222 and about 26 received two doses of the MenACWY control vaccine. General conclusions and limits of the study: The vaccine-associated CD4 TCRs covered the entire spike protein, and the dominant responses fell in regions 160-218 and 743-854. Because no day 14 peak-response samples were available, repertoires were characterized only after the peak T cell response. The 56-69-year group was small, and its depth increase did not reach significance, likely because of low power. Participants were mostly white British and included more females than males, and it was suggested by the authors that clonal diversity may have been underestimated. Conclusions about previously exposed vaccinees are limited because only six or seven AZD1222 recipients were SARS-CoV-2 seropositive at baseline. Spike-specific TCR breadth and depth rose significantly after two AZD1222 doses compared with day 0 and with MenACWY recipients. Nearly half of unique spike-specific TCRs reportedly recognized epitopes outside regions mutated in the B.1.351 and B.1.1.7 variants.

CDR3 length: 16 amino acids, cysteine to phenylalanine. The kept DNA is CDR3 alone, 48 bases in frame from the first base. CDR1 and CDR2 are drawn from the germline V gene (reference sequence): LGHDT, YNNKEL. Trimming at the junction amounts to 9 bases on V and 2 bases on J, and the germline ends lie 21 bases apart. The TCR was taken from an adult in good health. Recombination connected TRBV3-1 (or the pseudogene TRBV3-2) to TRBJ2-3; a weak D assignment points to TRBD2 (6 bases agree). Sequences were derived from peripheral blood, sampled on day 0 of AZD1222 vaccination. The DNA sequence is as follows: TGTGCCAGTAGCGGACTCTCCCCGCTACCCACAGATACGCAGTATTTT. It translates to CASSGLSPLPTDTQYF.